This entry describes one TCR beta chain. This sample is part of a study of blood T cell repertoires in COVID-19. About the research overall: Acute-phase and convalescent COVID-19 samples originated in the United States, Italy and Spain. The cDNA or gDNA used as material had been derived from T cells, B-cell-depleted T cells, or PBMCs.

In the source study's methods: For nucleated cells, counts were estimated from reference gene primer amplification. Assay used: immunoSEQ multiplex PCR; TCRdb lists only in-frame clones, some missing. V and J calls plus clone size are reproduced from that table; the DNA served to infer D and trimming. The sample holds 65,000 to 80,000 clones, around 90% seen once. CDR3 size: 15 residues. J was trimmed by 7 bases and V by 4 bases; bases with no gene match: 7. The source is a man in his fifties or sixties with active COVID-19. The source material was peripheral blood. The chain links TRBV23-1 to TRBJ1-6; 7 nucleotides line up with TRBD1. TRBV23-1 is an ORF, with its function uncertain. The CDR3: CASSRDRAANSPLHF. DNA of the CDR3: TGCGCCAGCAGTCGAGACAGGGCCGCGAATTCACCCCTCCACTTT.